This T cell receptor beta chain comes out of a study of CD8 T cells in ankylosing spondylitis. Study outcomes and limitations: Certain motif variants had earlier appeared in reactive arthritis synovial fluid and blood. Seemingly characteristic of ankylosing spondylitis blood was a TCR beta motif consisting of several highly homologous variants.

This clonotype appeared many times. Its antigen is as yet unknown. From germline, CDR1 is KGHDR and CDR2 SFDVKD. V shed 3 bases and J shed 10 bases, with 12 bases lying between them. The CDR3 has 13 amino acids. The TCR beta libraries were generated through quantitative 5'-RACE incorporating molecular barcodes. Via MiXCR, TCRdb re-called the 5' RACE reads, giving one row per CDR3 protein. The sample lists fewer than 550,000 distinct CDR3 sequences, over 4% occurring once. This TCR came from a male donor with ankylosing spondylitis. The chain has TRBV24-1 and TRBJ2-1; D possibly corresponds to TRBD2 (5 bases). Sequencing input: blood, either unsorted or a sorted T cell fraction (not recorded which). This CDR3 is CATSDIAPGEQFF. For the CDR3, the DNA is TGTGCCACCAGTGATATTGCCCCGGGAGAGCAGTTCTTC.